This TCR beta chain was obtained from a study of long-term antiretroviral therapy in people with HIV. The immunoSEQ assay was v3.0, run at survey level. Some clones are missing from TCRdb's copy, which holds only in-frame ones; the method was immunoSEQ multiplex PCR. This sample has 25,000 to 30,000 clones, with about 85% found just once. The study's findings and limits: The data indicate that diversity increased after ART but remained below transplant donor controls.

Worth noting for this clone: Its antigen remains unknown.

Before DNA extraction, about 0.85-10 million cryopreserved PBMC were held in the samples. This receptor was identified in a man aged 40-55 years with HIV. The source material was unsorted PBMCs, sampled 3 years after starting antiretroviral therapy.

Here the CDR3 DNA reads TGTGCCAGCAGCCGGACGGTGAACACTGAAGCTTTCTTT. This sequence encodes CASSRTVNTEAFF. The V gene is TRBV13, the J gene TRBJ1-1; D unclear. Germline values: CDR1 PRHDT, CDR2 FYEKMQ (reference sequence). CDR3 length equals 13 residues. Between the trimmed V and J ends, which lost 5 bases and 0 bases, there was a span of 7 bases.